These 18 T cell receptor beta chains originate from one sample sequenced in a study of blood T cell repertoires in COVID-19. Generated by immunoSEQ multiplex PCR, the TCRdb table keeps only in-frame clones and is missing some. This sample has some 300,000 clones, with approximately 89% found just once. The sequencing input was peripheral blood. The source is a woman in her 30s who had recovered from COVID-19.

The chain joins TRBV4-1 to TRBJ2-5; 11 bases map to TRBD2. J gave up 5 bases and V 1 base, and 12 bases lay outside the gene matches. The germline V gene has CDR1 MGHRA and CDR2 YSYEKL. The CDR3 is made up of 18 amino acids. The CDR3 coding sequence is TGCGCCAGCAGCCAAGTACCTCTAGCGGGGGGAAATCGGGAGACCCAGTACTTC. Translation gives CASSQVPLAGGNRETQYF.

A single count supports this clone. The J gene is TRBJ2-5, the V gene TRBV5-4; D remains ambiguous. CDR3 length: 12 residues. The V end lost 4 bases, the J end lost 7 bases, and 11 bases lay between the germline ends. CDR1 is SGHNT, CDR2 YYREEE, per germline (reference sequence). CDR3 sequence (DNA): TGTGCCAGCAGCCAAGACACCGGGACCCAGTACTTC. Protein sequence: CASSQDTGTQYF.

V and J are TRBV5-1 and TRBJ2-3, with a tentative D call TRBD1 (6 bases). Germline values: CDR1 SGHRS, CDR2 YFSETQ. This CDR3 is built from 14 residues. V dropped 0 bases and J dropped 4 bases, with 9 bases sitting between them. The chain's CDR3 is CASSLAAGADTQYF. CDR3 nucleotide sequence: TGCGCCAGCAGCTTGGCGGCAGGGGCAGATACGCAGTATTTT.

This chain uses TRBV19 with TRBJ1-5; D is undetermined. CDR1 and CDR2 from the germline V gene are LNHDA and SQIVND (reference sequence). Deletions cut 1 base from V and 6 bases from J, with 10 bases between. The length of the CDR3 is 14 residues. The CDR3 DNA sequence: TGTGCCAGTAGTATAGGGGCAGAGGGTCAGCCCCAGCATTTT. Translation: CASSIGAEGQPQHF.

The chain recombines TRBV20-1 with TRBJ2-1; 9 positions match TRBD2. The V gene's germline CDR1 is DFQATT and CDR2 SNEGSKA (reference sequence). V shed 3 bases and J 2 bases; nucleotides not matched to a gene: 14. The CDR3 spans 18 residues. DNA of the CDR3: TGCAGTGCTAGTAGGGACCTAGCGGGAACAATAACCTACAATGAGCAGTTCTTC. It yields the protein CSASRDLAGTITYNEQFF.

DNA for the CDR3: TGTGCCAGCAGCCCTGGGAGAGATACGCAGTATTTT. This gives the protein CASSPGRDTQYF. The gene calls are TRBV28 and TRBJ2-3; D may be TRBD2 (5 bases). The CDR3 extends over 12 amino acids. The V gene's germline CDR1 is MDHEN and CDR2 SYDVKM. V was clipped by 6 bases and J by 5 bases, with 9 bases between them.

The CDR3 DNA follows: TGTGCCAGCTCTGGACTAGCCTACGAGCAGTACTTC. Amino acid sequence: CASSGLAYEQYF. V gene TRBV11-2 combines with J gene TRBJ2-7; 7 nucleotides agree with TRBD2. This CDR3 region has 12 residues. Germline trimming cut 8 bases from V and 2 bases from J; bases unmatched to any gene: 3. Germline lookup yields CDR1 SGHAT and CDR2 FQNNGV.

The chain employs TRBV4-2 and TRBJ2-1; the D is unclear. The CDR3 has 15 amino acids. Trimming removed 1 base from V and 6 bases from J, with 13 bases in between. Germline V gene data show CDR1 as LGHNA and CDR2 as YNFKEQ. The DNA of the CDR3 is TGTGCCAGCAGCCAAGCATTCGGTTCGGGCAATGAGCAGTTCTTC. This sequence encodes CASSQAFGSGNEQFF.

CDR3 loop: CASSEAGAAQETQYF. CDR3 in DNA: TGTGCCAGCTCCGAAGCGGGGGCCGCCCAAGAGACCCAGTACTTC. The chain employs TRBV7-2 and TRBJ2-5, with 8 bases identical to TRBD2. Trimming removed 8 bases from V and 1 base from J; junction bases left unmatched: 9. Looked up from germline, CDR1 is SGHTA and CDR2 is FQGNSA. The CDR3 length is 15 residues.

V usage is TRBV5-1 and J usage is TRBJ1-2; no clear D gene. The germline V gene has CDR1 SGHRS and CDR2 YFSETQ. V was pared by 2 bases and J by 5 bases, with 7 bases between. This CDR3 is 12 amino acids long. CDR3 nucleotide sequence: TGCGCCAGCAGCTTAGGAGTTTATGGCTACACCTTC. Its protein product is CASSLGVYGYTF.

The rearrangement uses TRBV29-1 and TRBJ2-7, with 7 positions matching TRBD1. CDR3 length: 14 amino acids. Trimming cost V 6 bases and J 7 bases; bases outside gene matches: 15. Germline CDR1 and CDR2: SQVTM and ANQGSEA. CDR3 residues: CSVAETGPPGEQYF. In DNA, the CDR3 is TGCAGCGTCGCGGAGACAGGGCCCCCGGGGGAGCAGTACTTC.

The chain's CDR3 is CAISGDRGGNTIYF. The CDR3 nucleotides read TGTGCCATCAGTGGGGACAGGGGTGGAAACACCATATATTTT. The gene calls are TRBV10-3 and TRBJ1-3, with 10 bases identical to TRBD1. Germline loops: CDR1 ENHRY, CDR2 SYGVKD. CDR3 size: 14 residues. The V and J ends lost 4 bases and 3 bases, in that order; junction bases with no gene match: 0.

This chain links TRBV6-5 with TRBJ1-1; 7 bases agree with TRBD1. The CDR3 covers 14 residues. With 1 base clipped from V and 4 bases from J, the junction kept 3 bases outside the gene matches. CDR1 and CDR2 from the germline V gene are MNHEY and SVGAGI. The chain's CDR3 is CASSYFAGGTEAFF. CDR3 sequence (DNA): TGTGCCAGCAGTTACTTTGCAGGGGGCACTGAAGCTTTCTTT.

The V and J genes are TRBV2 and TRBJ2-3; 8 bases are a match to TRBD2. V lost 2 bases, J lost 2 bases, and 6 bases stayed unmatched. Germline V gene sequence: CDR1 SNHLY, CDR2 FYNNEI. This CDR3 has 16 residues. As DNA, the CDR3 is TGTGCCAGCAGTGAACTGGGGCGGGGGGACACAGATACGCAGTATTTT. Translation gives CASSELGRGDTDTQYF.

The genes are TRBV5-1 and TRBJ2-5, with 9 nucleotides matching TRBD1. Germline CDR1 and CDR2: SGHRS and YFSETQ. There are 15 residues in the CDR3. V was pared by 3 bases and J by 4 bases, with 7 bases of the junction left unmatched. CDR3 amino acids: CASSYGQGLGETQYF. DNA of the CDR3: TGCGCCAGCAGCTATGGACAGGGGTTAGGAGAGACCCAGTACTTC. Variable domain in full (rest from reference TRBV5-1 and TRBJ2-5): KAGVTQTPRYLIKTRGQQVTLSCSPISGHRSVSWYQQTPGQGLQFLFEYFSETQRNKGNFPGRFSGRQFSNSRSEMNVSTLELGDSALYLCASSYGQGLGETQYFGPGTRLLVL.

The chain employs TRBV6-5 and TRBJ2-3, with 10 bases identical to TRBD2. Germline V CDR1 and CDR2: MNHEY, SVGAGI. This CDR3 region has 15 residues. V was pared by 2 bases and J by 6 bases, with 5 bases of the junction left unmatched. CDR3 loop: CASSYTSGVADTQYF. CDR3 nucleotide sequence: TGTGCCAGCAGTTACACTAGCGGGGTGGCGGATACGCAGTATTTT.

This chain connects TRBV19 to TRBJ2-1, with 8 bases identical to TRBD1. The V gene's germline CDR1 is LNHDA and CDR2 SQIVND (reference sequence). V was clipped by 5 bases and J by 6 bases; unmatched bases: 6. CDR3 length: 14 amino acids. CDR3 nucleotides: TGTGCCAGTAGTCGACCCGGGACAGGCAATGAGCAGTTCTTC. Its translation: CASSRPGTGNEQFF.

The chain recombines TRBV9 with TRBJ1-1; the match to TRBD1 covers 8 bases. With 3 bases clipped from V and 1 base from J, the junction kept 5 bases outside the gene matches. This CDR3 is 15 amino acids long. CDR1 SGDLS and CDR2 YYNGEE come from the germline V gene. CDR3 nucleotides: TGTGCCAGCAGCGCCTGGACAGGGTCGAACACTGAAGCTTTCTTT. Translation gives CASSAWTGSNTEAFF.